Listed here are 2 T cell receptor beta chains from one sample, sequenced in a study of blood T cell repertoires in COVID-19. Profiled with immunoSEQ multiplex PCR; TCRdb holds only in-frame clones, not every one. The sample lists a few hundred thousand clones; around 90% were seen once. Sequenced sample: PBMCs or T cells enriched from blood (not recorded which). The receptor set was obtained from a woman younger than 30 with acute COVID-19.

Only one count was recorded for this clone. This chain joins TRBV9 and TRBJ2-2; 10 bases match TRBD2. This CDR3 contains 16 residues. The V gene end was trimmed by 4 bases and the J gene end by 2 bases; junction bases not matched to a gene: 5. Germline assignment: CDR1 SGDLS and CDR2 YYNGEE. In DNA, the CDR3 is TGTGCCAGCAGCCCCGGACTAGCGGTAAACACCGGGGAGCTGTTTTTT. This gives the protein CASSPGLAVNTGELFF.

The chain has TRBV28 and TRBJ1-5; 9 bases align to TRBD1. Germline V CDR1 and CDR2: MDHEN, SYDVKM. This CDR3 region has 15 residues. The trim removed 2 bases at V and 4 bases at J, leaving 3 bases unmatched. CDR3 nucleotides: TGTGCCAGCAGTTTAGCCGGGACAGGGAATCAGCCCCAGCATTTT. Translation gives CASSLAGTGNQPQHF. Combining the CDR3 with reference TRBV28 and TRBJ1-5 gives the whole variable domain DVKVTQSSRYLVKRTGEKVFLECVQDMDHENMFWYRQDPGLGLRLIYFSYDVKMKEKGDIPEGYSVSREKKERFSLILESASTNQTSMYLCASSLAGTGNQPQHFGDGTRLSIL.